The 6 T cell receptor beta chains below were found in one sample sequenced in a study of blood T cell repertoires in COVID-19. Produced via immunoSEQ multiplex PCR; TCRdb's table is partial and in-frame only. The table records almost 250,000 clones, 86% of them present only once. Sample: peripheral blood. Receptors originate from a woman in her sixties who had recovered from COVID-19.

This chain joins TRBV28 and TRBJ1-4, with D maybe TRBD1 (6 bases). Between the trimmed V and J ends, which lost 4 bases and 3 bases, there was a span of 9 bases. The CDR3 runs to 14 residues. The germline gives CDR1 MDHEN, CDR2 SYDVKM. As DNA, the CDR3 is TGTGCCAGCAGTTGGGGGCAGTCTAATGAAAAACTGTTTTTT. Translation: CASSWGQSNEKLFF.

This chain uses TRBV3-1 (or the pseudogene TRBV3-2) with TRBJ1-4, with 7 nucleotides matching TRBD1. This CDR3 contains 14 residues. The germline V gene has CDR1 LGHDT and CDR2 YNNKEL (reference sequence). The V segment lost 4 bases and the J segment 5 bases; nucleotides outside the gene matches: 4. The CDR3 loop is CASSPRDSNEKLFF. The CDR3 DNA reads TGTGCCAGCAGCCCCCGGGACAGCAATGAAAAACTGTTTTTT.

CDR3 in amino acids: CASSWETEQFF. The CDR3 coding sequence is TGTGCCAGCAGCTGGGAGACCGAGCAGTTCTTC. This chain joins TRBV7-2 and TRBJ2-1; a weak D match, TRBD2 (5 bases). CDR1 SGHTA and CDR2 FQGNSA come from the germline V gene. Trimming took 4 bases from V and 10 from J, leaving 8 bases between them. The CDR3 runs to 11 residues.

The CDR3 loop is CASSIDGQRYYEQYF. In DNA, the CDR3 is TGTGCCAGTAGTATAGATGGCCAGCGTTACTACGAGCAGTACTTC. This sequence joins TRBV19 and TRBJ2-7; no definite D call. With 0 bases removed from V and 3 bases from J, the gap between germline ends came to 12 bases. Germline-derived CDR1 and CDR2 are LNHDA and SQIVND (reference sequence). This CDR3 has 15 residues.

The chain links TRBV28 to TRBJ2-7; 9 positions match TRBD1. The CDR3 has 14 amino acids. V shed 4 bases and J 4 bases; nucleotides not matched to a gene: 5. The germline CDR1 and CDR2 sequences are MDHEN and SYDVKM. CDR3: CASSSGTGSYEQYF. The CDR3 nucleotides are TGTGCCAGCAGTTCCGGGACAGGGTCTTACGAGCAGTACTTC.

The chain links TRBV28 to TRBJ1-4, with D perhaps TRBD1 (5 bases). CDR3 size: 16 residues. Looked up from germline, CDR1 is MDHEN and CDR2 is SYDVKM. The V end lost 3 bases, the J end lost 8 bases, and 19 bases lay between the germline ends. CDR3 nucleotide sequence: TGTGCCAGCAGTTTCGTCGGGCGGGGGGAGGACGAAAAACTGTTTTTT. Translated: CASSFVGRGEDEKLFF.